Below are 8 T cell receptor beta chains sequenced from a single sample in a study of cytomegalovirus exposure and HLA in healthy donors. Amplification used 60 Vbeta primers and 13 Jbeta primers. Only in-frame clones appear in the TCRdb table, and some are missing; sequencing was by immunoSEQ multiplex PCR. Here the sample spans some 190,000 clones, under 80% being singletons. The specimen was PBMCs. These receptors originate from a man aged 30-40 years in good health and CMV-seropositive.

The chain carries TRBV30 and TRBJ1-4; D not certain. Germline V gene lookup returns CDR1 GTSNPN and CDR2 SVGIG (reference sequence). Trimming cost V 1 base and J 0 bases, with 6 bases left between them. This CDR3 is 14 amino acids long. CDR3 residues: CAWSAVATNEKLFF. Written as DNA, the CDR3 is TGTGCCTGGAGTGCGGTAGCAACTAATGAAAAACTGTTTTTT. Full variable domain (rest looked up from reference TRBV30 and TRBJ1-4): SQTIHQWPATLVQPVGSPLSLECTVEGTSNPNLYWYRQAAGRGLQLLFYSVGIGQISSEVPQNLSASRPQDRQFILSSKKLLLSDSGFYLCAWSAVATNEKLFFGSGTQLSVL.

The gene calls are TRBV6-1 and TRBJ2-5; D possibly corresponds to TRBD1 (5 bases). CDR1 and CDR2 (germline): MNHNS, SASEGT. V was shortened by 4 bases and J by 2 bases, with 17 bases between the two germline ends. This CDR3 contains 16 residues. CDR3 sequence reads: CASSGGWAGQQETQYF. CDR3 nucleotides: TGTGCCAGCAGTGGCGGTTGGGCCGGACAACAAGAGACCCAGTACTTC.

This sequence joins TRBV5-8 and TRBJ2-5, with D tentatively TRBD1 (5 bases). V lost 0 bases and J 6 bases, leaving 9 bases between the germline ends. CDR1 SGHTS and CDR2 YDEGEE come from the germline V gene. CDR3 length: 13 amino acids. The DNA for the CDR3 is TGTGCCAGCAGCTTGGGACAGTCCCAGACCCAGTACTTC. It yields the protein CASSLGQSQTQYF.

The V gene is TRBV4-3, the J gene TRBJ2-2; TRBD1 matches at 8 bases. The junction had 6 bases not matched to a gene; V was cut back by 1 base and J by 2 bases. CDR1 and CDR2 from the germline V gene are LGHNA and YSLEER. This CDR3 region has 17 residues. CDR3 sequence (DNA): TGCGCCAGCAGCCAAGCGACGACAGGGGTTAACACCGGGGAGCTGTTTTTT. This translates into CASSQATTGVNTGELFF.

This chain uses TRBV19 with TRBJ1-5; no clear D. The length of the CDR3 is 14 residues. Germline CDR1 is LNHDA and CDR2 is SQIVND (reference sequence). The ends were cut back, 8 bases at V and 1 base at J, with 12 bases in the middle. The CDR3 is CASRTFLSNQPQHF. For the CDR3, the DNA is TGTGCCAGTCGAACATTTTTAAGCAATCAGCCCCAGCATTTT.

This chain links TRBV27 with TRBJ1-5; possibly TRBD1 for D (5 bases). Trimming removed 8 bases at V and 0 bases at J, with 11 bases between. The germline gives CDR1 MNHEY, CDR2 SMNVEV (reference sequence). The length of the CDR3 is 14 residues. The CDR3 DNA reads as TGTGCCAGCGCCGGGGGATATAGCAATCAGCCCCAGCATTTT. The encoded protein is CASAGGYSNQPQHF.

The V call is TRBV6-6, the J call TRBJ2-3; D perhaps matches TRBD2 (6 bases). Trimming shortened V by 0 bases and J by 2 bases, and 9 bases separated the two germline ends. The germline V gene has CDR1 MNHNY and CDR2 SVGAGI (reference sequence). The CDR3 length is 15 residues. The CDR3 DNA follows: TGTGCCAGCAGTTACTCAGCGGGCCACACAGATACGCAGTATTTT. Protein sequence: CASSYSAGHTDTQYF.

The chain employs TRBV28 and TRBJ1-1; D unclear. V was trimmed by 7 bases and J by 1 base, leaving 13 bases between them. There are 14 residues in the CDR3. Germline-derived CDR1 and CDR2 are MDHEN and SYDVKM. CDR3 in amino acids: CASNPTAPNTEAFF. CDR3 bases: TGTGCCAGCAATCCCACAGCCCCGAACACTGAAGCTTTCTTT. The full variable domain, its missing parts supplied by reference TRBV28 and TRBJ1-1, is DVKVTQSSRYLVKRTGEKVFLECVQDMDHENMFWYRQDPGLGLRLIYFSYDVKMKEKGDIPEGYSVSREKKERFSLILESASTNQTSMYLCASNPTAPNTEAFFGQGTRLTVV.